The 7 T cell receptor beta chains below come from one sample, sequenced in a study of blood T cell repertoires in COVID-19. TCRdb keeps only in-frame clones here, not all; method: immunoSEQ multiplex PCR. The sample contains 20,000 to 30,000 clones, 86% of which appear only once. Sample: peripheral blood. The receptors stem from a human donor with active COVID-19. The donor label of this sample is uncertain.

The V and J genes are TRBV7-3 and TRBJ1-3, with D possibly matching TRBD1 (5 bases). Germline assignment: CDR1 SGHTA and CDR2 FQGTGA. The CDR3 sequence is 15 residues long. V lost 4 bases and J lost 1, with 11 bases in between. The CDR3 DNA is TGTGCCAGCAGCTCGGGCGGGGGGTCTGGAAACACCATATATTTT. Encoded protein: CASSSGGGSGNTIYF. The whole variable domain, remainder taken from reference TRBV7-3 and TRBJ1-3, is GAGVSQTPSNKVTEKGKYVELRCDPISGHTALYWYRQSLGQGPEFLIYFQGTGAADDSGLPNDRFFAVRPEGSVSTLKIQRTERGDSAVYLCASSSGGGSGNTIYFGEGSWLTVV.

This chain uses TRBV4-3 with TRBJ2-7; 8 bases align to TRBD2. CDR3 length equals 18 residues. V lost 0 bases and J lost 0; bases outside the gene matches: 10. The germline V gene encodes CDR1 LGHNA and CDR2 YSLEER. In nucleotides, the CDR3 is TGCGCCAGCAGCCAAGATCTTGCGGGGGGACCATCCTCCTACGAGCAGTACTTC. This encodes CASSQDLAGGPSSYEQYF.

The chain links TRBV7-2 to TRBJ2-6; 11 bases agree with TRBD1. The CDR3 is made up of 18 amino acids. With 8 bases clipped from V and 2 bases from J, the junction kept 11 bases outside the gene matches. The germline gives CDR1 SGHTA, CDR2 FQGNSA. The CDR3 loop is CASRGPGQGVPGANVLTF. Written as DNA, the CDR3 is TGTGCCAGCCGAGGACCGGGACAGGGGGTTCCTGGGGCCAACGTCCTGACTTTC.

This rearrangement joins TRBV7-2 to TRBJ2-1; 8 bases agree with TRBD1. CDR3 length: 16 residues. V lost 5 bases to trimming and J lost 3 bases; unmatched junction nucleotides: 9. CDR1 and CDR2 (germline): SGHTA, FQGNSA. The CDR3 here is CASSRIGTGFYNEQFF. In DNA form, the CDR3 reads TGTGCCAGCAGCAGAATCGGGACAGGATTCTACAATGAGCAGTTCTTC. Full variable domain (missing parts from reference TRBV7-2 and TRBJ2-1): GAGVSQSPSNKVTEKGKDVELRCDPISGHTALYWYRQSLGQGLEFLIYFQGNSAPDKSGLPSDRFSAERTGGSVSTLTIQRTQQEDSAVYLCASSRIGTGFYNEQFFGPGTRLTVL.

The CDR3 DNA follows: TGTGCCAGCAGCTTTCCGTCTGCCTCTGAACGGCGGTACGAGCTGCAGTACTTC. Its translation is CASSFPSASERRYELQYF. The chain is built from TRBV5-4 and TRBJ2-7, with D unresolved. Trimming took off 2 bases at V and 9 bases at J, with 30 bases between the two ends. CDR1 and CDR2 (germline): SGHNT, YYREEE (reference sequence). This CDR3 spans 18 amino acids. Using reference TRBV5-4 and TRBJ2-7 for the parts outside the CDR3, the full variable domain is ETGVTQSPTHLIKTRGQQVTLRCSSQSGHNTVSWYQQALGQGPQFIFQYYREEENGRGNFPPRFSGLQFPNYSSELNVNALELDDSALYLCASSFPSASERRYELQYFGPGTRLTVT.

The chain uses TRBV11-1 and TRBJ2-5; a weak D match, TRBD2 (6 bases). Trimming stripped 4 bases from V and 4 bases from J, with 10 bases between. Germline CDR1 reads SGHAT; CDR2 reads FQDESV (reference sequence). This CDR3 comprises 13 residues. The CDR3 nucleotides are TGTGCCAGCAGCTCGGGAGAGAGAGAGACCCAGTACTTC. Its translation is CASSSGERETQYF.

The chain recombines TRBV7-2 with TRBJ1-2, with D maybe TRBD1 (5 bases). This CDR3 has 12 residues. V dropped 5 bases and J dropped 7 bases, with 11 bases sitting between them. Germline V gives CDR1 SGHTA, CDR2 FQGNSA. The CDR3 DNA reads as TGTGCCAGCAGCACCGACAGCCGTGGCTACACCTTC. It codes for CASSTDSRGYTF. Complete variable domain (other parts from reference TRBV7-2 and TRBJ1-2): GAGVSQSPSNKVTEKGKDVELRCDPISGHTALYWYRQSLGQGLEFLIYFQGNSAPDKSGLPSDRFSAERTGGSVSTLTIQRTQQEDSAVYLCASSTDSRGYTFGSGTRLTVV.